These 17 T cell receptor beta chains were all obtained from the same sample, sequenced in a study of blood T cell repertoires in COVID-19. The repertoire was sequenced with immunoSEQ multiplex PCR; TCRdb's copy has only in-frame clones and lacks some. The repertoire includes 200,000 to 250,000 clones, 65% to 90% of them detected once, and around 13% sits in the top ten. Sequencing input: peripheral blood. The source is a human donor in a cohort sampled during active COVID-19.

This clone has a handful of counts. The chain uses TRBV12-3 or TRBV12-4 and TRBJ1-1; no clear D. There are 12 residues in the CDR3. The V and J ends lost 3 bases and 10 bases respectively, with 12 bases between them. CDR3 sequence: CASSLSARGAFF. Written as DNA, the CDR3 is TGTGCCAGCAGTTTGTCCGCGCGGGGAGCTTTCTTT.

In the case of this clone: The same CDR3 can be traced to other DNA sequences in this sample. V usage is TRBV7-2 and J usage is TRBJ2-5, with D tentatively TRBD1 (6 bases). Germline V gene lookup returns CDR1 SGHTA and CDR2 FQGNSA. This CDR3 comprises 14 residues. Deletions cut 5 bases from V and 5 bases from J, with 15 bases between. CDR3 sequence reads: CASSHSGRGETQYF. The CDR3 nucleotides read TGTGCCAGCAGCCACAGTGGCAGGGGTGAGACCCAGTACTTC.

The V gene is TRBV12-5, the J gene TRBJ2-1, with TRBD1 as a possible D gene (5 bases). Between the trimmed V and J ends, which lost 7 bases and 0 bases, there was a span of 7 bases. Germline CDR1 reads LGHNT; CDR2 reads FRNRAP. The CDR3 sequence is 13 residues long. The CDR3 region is CASARDSYNEQFF. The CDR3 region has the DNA TGTGCTAGTGCCAGGGACTCCTACAATGAGCAGTTCTTC.

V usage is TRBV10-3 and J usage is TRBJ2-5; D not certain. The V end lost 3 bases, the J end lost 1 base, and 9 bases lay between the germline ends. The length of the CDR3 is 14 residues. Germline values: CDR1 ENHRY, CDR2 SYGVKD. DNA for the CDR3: TGTGCCATCAGTGAACGTCGCGGCCAAGAGACCCAGTACTTC. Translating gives CAISERRGQETQYF.

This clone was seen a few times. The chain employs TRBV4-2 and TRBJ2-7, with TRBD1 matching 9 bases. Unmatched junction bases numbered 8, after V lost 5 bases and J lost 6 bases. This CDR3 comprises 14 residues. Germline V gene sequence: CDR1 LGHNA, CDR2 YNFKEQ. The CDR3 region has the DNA TGTGCCAGCAGCGTCCGGGACAGGGACGGCGAGCAGTACTTC. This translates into CASSVRDRDGEQYF.

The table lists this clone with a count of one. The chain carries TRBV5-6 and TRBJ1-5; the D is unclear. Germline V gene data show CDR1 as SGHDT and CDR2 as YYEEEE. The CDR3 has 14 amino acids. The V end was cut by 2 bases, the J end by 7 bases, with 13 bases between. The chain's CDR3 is CASSFQRVGQPQHF. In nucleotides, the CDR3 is TGTGCCAGCAGCTTTCAGAGGGTAGGCCAGCCCCAGCATTTT.

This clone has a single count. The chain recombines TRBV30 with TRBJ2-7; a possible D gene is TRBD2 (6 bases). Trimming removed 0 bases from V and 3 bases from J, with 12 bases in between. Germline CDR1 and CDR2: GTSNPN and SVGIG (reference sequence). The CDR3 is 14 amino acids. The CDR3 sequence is CAWSVGGGSYEQYF. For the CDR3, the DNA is TGTGCCTGGAGTGTGGGGGGAGGCAGCTACGAGCAGTACTTC.

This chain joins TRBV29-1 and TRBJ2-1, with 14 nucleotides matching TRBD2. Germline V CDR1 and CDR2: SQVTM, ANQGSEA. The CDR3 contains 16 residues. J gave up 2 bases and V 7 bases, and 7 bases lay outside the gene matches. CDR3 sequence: CSASGLAGVPYNEQFF. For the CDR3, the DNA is TGCAGCGCCTCGGGACTAGCGGGAGTACCCTACAATGAGCAGTTCTTC.

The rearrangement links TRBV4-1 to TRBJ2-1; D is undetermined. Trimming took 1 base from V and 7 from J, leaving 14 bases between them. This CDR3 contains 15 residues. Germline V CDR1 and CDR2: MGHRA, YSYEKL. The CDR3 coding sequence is TGCGCCAGCAGCCAAGTGAATCTGGGCCGAAATGAGCAGTTCTTC. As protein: CASSQVNLGRNEQFF.

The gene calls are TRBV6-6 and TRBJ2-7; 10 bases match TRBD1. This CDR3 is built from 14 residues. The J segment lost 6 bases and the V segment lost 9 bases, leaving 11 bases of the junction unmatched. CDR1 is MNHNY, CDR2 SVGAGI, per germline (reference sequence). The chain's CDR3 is CASYPGTGVTEQYF. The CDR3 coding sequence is TGTGCCAGTTACCCCGGGACAGGGGTAACCGAGCAGTACTTC.

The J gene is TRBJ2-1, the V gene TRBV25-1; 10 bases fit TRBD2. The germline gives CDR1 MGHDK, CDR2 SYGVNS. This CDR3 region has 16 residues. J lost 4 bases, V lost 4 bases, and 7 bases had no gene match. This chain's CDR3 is CASSASGRASYNEQFF. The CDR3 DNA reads TGTGCCAGCAGTGCAAGCGGGAGGGCCAGTTACAATGAGCAGTTCTTC.

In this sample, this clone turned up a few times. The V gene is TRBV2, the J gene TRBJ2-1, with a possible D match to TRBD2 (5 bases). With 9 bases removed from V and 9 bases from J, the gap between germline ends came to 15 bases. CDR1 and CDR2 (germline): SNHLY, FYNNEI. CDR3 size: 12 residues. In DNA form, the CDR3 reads TGTGCCAGTCTCGAGCTAGCTATTGAGCAGTTCTTC. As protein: CASLELAIEQFF.

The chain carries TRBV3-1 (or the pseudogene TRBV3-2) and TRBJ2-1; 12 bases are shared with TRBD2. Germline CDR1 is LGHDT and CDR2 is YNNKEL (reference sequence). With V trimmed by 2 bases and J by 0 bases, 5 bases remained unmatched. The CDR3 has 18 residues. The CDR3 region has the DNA TGTGCCAGCAGCCAAAACGGACTAGCGGGAATCTCCTACAATGAGCAGTTCTTC. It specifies CASSQNGLAGISYNEQFF.

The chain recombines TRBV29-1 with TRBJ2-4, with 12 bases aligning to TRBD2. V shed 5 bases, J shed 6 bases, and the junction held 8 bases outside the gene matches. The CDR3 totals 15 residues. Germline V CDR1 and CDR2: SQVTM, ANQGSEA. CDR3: CSVSGLAGSINIQYF. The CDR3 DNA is TGCAGCGTTTCCGGACTAGCGGGATCTATAAACATTCAGTACTTC.

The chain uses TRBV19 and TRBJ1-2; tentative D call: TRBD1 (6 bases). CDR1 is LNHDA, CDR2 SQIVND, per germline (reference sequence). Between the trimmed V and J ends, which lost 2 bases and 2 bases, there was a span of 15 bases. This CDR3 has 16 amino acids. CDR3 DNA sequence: TGTGCCAGTAGTATAAGAGGCACAGGGTTGAACTATGGCTACACCTTC. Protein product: CASSIRGTGLNYGYTF.

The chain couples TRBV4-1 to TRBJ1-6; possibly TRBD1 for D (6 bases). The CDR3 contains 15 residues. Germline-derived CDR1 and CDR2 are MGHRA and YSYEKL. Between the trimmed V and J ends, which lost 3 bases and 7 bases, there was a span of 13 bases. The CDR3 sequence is CASSHNPGANSPLHF. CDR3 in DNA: TGCGCCAGCAGCCACAACCCAGGGGCAAATTCACCCCTCCACTTT.

CDR3 sequence (DNA): TGTGCCAGCAGCTTAGTGGGGGCCGAGCAGTTCTTC. Its protein is CASSLVGAEQFF. This sequence joins TRBV11-2 and TRBJ2-1; a possible D gene is TRBD1 (6 bases). Germline V gene sequence: CDR1 SGHAT, CDR2 FQNNGV. The CDR3 extends over 12 amino acids. Deletions cut 1 base from V and 10 bases from J, with 8 bases between.